This T cell receptor (beta chain) was recorded in a study of blood T cell repertoires in COVID-19. Whole-study context: The United States, Italy and Spain provided the acute and convalescent COVID-19 samples. T cells, B-cell-depleted T cells, or PBMCs provided the cDNA or gDNA that served as material.

Methods used by the authors: Amplified reference gene primers provided the basis for estimating nucleated cell counts. TCRdb's copy holds only in-frame clones and misses some; the assay was immunoSEQ multiplex PCR. That table furnishes V, J and clone size, whereas the DNA furnished D and trimming. Of about 130,000 clones in the sample, roughly four fifths were seen once. CDR1 and CDR2 from the germline V gene are SEHNR and FQNEAQ (reference sequence). Trimming shortened V by 2 bases and J by 6 bases, and 11 bases separated the two germline ends. This CDR3 is built from 14 residues. Specimen: peripheral blood. The receptor comes from a human donor in a cohort sampled during active COVID-19. The gene calls are TRBV7-9 and TRBJ2-1, with D perhaps matching TRBD2 (5 bases). CDR3 coding DNA: TGTGCCAGCAGCTTACTAGCTTCTACCAATGAGCAGTTCTTC. Translated: CASSLLASTNEQFF.